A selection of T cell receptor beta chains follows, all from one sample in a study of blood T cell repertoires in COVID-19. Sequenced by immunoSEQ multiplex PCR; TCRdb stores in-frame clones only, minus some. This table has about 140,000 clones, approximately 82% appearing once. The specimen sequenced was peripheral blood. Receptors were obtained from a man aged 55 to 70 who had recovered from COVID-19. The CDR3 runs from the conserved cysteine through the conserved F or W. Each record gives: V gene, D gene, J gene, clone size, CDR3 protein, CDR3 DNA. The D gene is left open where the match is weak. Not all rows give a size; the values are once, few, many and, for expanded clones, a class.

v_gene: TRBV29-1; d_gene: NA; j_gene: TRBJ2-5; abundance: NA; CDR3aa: CSVQTSPAQYF; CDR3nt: TGCAGCGTCCAGACTAGTCCGGCCCAGTACTTC
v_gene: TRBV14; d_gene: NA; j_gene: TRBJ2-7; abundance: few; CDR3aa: CASSLHSQGTGEQYF; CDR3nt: TGTGCCAGCAGCCTCCATTCACAGGGAACGGGCGAGCAGTACTTC
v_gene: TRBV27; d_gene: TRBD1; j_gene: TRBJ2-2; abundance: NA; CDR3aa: CASSLGTAAGELFF; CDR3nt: TGTGCCAGCAGTTTAGGGACAGCGGCCGGGGAGCTGTTTTTT
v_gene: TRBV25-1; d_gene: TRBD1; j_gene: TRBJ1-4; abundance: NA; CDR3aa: CASSPGWGQGATNEKLFF; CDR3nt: TGTGCCAGCAGTCCTGGGTGGGGACAGGGGGCAACTAATGAAAAACTGTTTTTT
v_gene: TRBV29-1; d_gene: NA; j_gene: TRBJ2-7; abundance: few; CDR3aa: CSEMDSTSYEQYF; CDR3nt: TGCAGCGAGATGGACAGCACCTCCTACGAGCAGTACTTC
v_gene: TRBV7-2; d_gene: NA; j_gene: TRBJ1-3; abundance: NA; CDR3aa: CASSLESRTPGNTIYF; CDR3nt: TGTGCCAGCAGCTTAGAGTCTAGGACTCCTGGAAACACCATATATTTT
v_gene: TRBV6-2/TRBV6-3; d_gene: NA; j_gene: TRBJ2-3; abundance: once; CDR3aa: CASSPGILGTDTQYF; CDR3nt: TGTGCCAGCAGTCCCGGGATCCTAGGCACAGATACGCAGTATTTT
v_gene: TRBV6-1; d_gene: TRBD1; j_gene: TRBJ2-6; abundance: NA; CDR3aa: CASSEYRGAGANVLTF; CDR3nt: TGTGCCAGCAGTGAATACAGGGGAGCTGGGGCCAACGTCCTGACTTTC
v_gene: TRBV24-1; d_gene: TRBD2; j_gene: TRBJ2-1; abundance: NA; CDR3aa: CATSDGVLAGPYNEQFF; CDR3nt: TGTGCCACCAGTGATGGGGTACTAGCGGGCCCGTACAATGAGCAGTTCTTC
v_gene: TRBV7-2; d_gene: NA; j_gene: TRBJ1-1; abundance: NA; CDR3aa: CASRATVFTEAFF; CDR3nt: TGTGCCAGCAGAGCGACAGTCTTTACTGAAGCTTTCTTT
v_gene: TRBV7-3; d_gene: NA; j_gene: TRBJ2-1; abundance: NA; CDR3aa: CASSAQPHPGNEQFF; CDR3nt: TGTGCCAGCAGCGCACAGCCCCACCCGGGGAATGAGCAGTTCTTC
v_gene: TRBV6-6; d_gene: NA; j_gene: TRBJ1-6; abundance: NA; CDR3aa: CASSPPGSPLHF; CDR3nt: TGTGCCAGCAGTCCTCCGGGGTCACCCCTCCACTTT
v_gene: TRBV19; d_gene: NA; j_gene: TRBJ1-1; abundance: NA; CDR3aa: CASSARDIQNTEAFF; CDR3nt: TGTGCCAGTAGTGCCCGGGACATTCAGAACACTGAAGCTTTCTTT
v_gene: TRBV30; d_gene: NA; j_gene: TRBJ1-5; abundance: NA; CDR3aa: CAWSVRGRPANQPQHF; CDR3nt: TGTGCCTGGAGTGTACGAGGGCGGCCGGCCAATCAGCCCCAGCATTTT
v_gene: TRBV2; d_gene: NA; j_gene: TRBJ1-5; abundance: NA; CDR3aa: CASSEARGEGQPQHF; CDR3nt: TGTGCCAGCAGTGAAGCGCGGGGGGAGGGTCAGCCCCAGCATTTT
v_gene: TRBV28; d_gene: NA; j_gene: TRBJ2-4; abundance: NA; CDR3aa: CASSSVLAKNIQYF; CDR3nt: TGTGCCAGCAGTTCCGTACTAGCCAAAAACATTCAGTACTTC
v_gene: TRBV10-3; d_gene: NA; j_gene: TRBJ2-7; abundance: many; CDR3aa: CAISGSGSSYEQYF; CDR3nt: TGTGCCATCAGTGGGTCCGGGAGCTCCTACGAGCAGTACTTC
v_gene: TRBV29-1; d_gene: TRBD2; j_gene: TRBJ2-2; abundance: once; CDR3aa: CSVQREGTGELFF; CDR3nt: TGCAGCGTTCAGCGGGAAGGAACCGGGGAGCTGTTTTTT
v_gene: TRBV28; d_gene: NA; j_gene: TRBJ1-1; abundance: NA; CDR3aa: CASSLLTGEAFF; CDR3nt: TGTGCCAGCAGTTTACTTACAGGGGAAGCTTTCTTT
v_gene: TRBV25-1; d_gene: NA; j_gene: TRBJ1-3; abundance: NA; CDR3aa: CASSERSISGNTIYF; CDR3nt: TGTGCCAGCAGTGAAAGAAGCATCTCTGGAAACACCATATATTTT
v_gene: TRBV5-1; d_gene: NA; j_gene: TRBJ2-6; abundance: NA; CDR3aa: CASSLGGGGSGANVLTF; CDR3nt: TGCGCCAGCAGCTTGGGTGGGGGCGGCTCTGGGGCCAACGTCCTGACTTTC
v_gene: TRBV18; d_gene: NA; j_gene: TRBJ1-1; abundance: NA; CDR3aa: CASSPYGGGNTEAFF; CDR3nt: TGTGCCAGCTCACCATACGGGGGAGGGAACACTGAAGCTTTCTTT
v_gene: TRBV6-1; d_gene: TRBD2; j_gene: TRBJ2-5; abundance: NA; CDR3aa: CASSERSSGGLYQETQYF; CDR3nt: TGTGCCAGCAGTGAAAGGTCTAGCGGGGGGCTATACCAAGAGACCCAGTACTTC
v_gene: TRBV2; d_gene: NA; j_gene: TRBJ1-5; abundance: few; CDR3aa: CASSEFSFSNQPQHF; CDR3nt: TGTGCCAGCAGCGAGTTCTCCTTTAGCAATCAGCCCCAGCATTTT
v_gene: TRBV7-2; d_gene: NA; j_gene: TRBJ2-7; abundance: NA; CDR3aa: CASSATGFPTYEQYF; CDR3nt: TGTGCCAGCAGCGCGACAGGTTTCCCGACCTACGAGCAGTACTTC
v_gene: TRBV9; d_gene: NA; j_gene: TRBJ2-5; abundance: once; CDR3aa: CASSVGGYQETQYF; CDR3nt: TGTGCCAGCAGCGTAGGAGGGTACCAAGAGACCCAGTACTTC
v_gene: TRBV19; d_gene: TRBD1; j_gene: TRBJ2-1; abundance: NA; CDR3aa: CATTVTGAKNEQFF; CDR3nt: TGTGCCACTACTGTGACAGGGGCCAAAAATGAGCAGTTCTTC
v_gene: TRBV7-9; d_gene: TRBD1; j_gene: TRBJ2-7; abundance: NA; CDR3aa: CASSRDSSYEQYF; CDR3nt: TGTGCCAGCAGCCGGGACAGCTCCTACGAGCAGTACTTC
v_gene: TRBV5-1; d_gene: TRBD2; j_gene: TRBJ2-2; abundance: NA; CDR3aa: CASSLRLASNTGELFF; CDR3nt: TGCGCCAGCAGCCTCAGACTAGCGTCGAACACCGGGGAGCTGTTTTTT
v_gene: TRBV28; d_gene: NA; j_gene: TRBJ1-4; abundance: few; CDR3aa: CASIGFRLPNEKLFF; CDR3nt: TGTGCCAGCATTGGGTTCAGACTGCCTAATGAAAAACTGTTTTTT
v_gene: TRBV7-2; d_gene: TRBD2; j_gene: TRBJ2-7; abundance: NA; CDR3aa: CASSLSAGGLYEQYF; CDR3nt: TGTGCCAGCAGCTTATCTGCGGGAGGTCTGTACGAGCAGTACTTC
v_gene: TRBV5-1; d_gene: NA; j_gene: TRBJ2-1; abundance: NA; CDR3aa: CASSFSGSRSYNEQFF; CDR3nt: TGCGCCAGCAGCTTCTCAGGTTCTCGCTCCTACAATGAGCAGTTCTTC
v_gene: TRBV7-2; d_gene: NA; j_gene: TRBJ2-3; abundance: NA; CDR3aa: CASSSAFTDTQYF; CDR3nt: TGTGCCAGCAGCTCTGCGTTCACAGATACGCAGTATTTT